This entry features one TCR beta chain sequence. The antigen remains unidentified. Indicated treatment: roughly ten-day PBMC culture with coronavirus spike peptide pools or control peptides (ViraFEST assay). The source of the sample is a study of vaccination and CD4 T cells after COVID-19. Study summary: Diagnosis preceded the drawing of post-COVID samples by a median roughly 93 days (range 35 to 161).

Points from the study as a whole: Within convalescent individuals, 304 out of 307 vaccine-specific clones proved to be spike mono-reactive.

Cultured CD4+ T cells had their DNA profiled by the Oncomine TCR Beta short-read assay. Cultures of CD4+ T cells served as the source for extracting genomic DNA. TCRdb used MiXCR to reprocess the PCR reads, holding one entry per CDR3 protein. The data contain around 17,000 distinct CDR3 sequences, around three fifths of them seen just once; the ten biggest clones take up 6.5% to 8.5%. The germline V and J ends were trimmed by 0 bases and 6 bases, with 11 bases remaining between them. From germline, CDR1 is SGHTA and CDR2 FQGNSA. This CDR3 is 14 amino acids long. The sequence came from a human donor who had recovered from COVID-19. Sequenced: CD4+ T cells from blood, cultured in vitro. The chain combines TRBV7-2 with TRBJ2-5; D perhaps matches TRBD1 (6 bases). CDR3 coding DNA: TGTGCCAGCAGCTTAGCCCCCCAGGGGAAGACCCAGTACTTC. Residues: CASSLAPQGKTQYF.